What follows are 4 T cell receptor beta chains derived from one specimen sequenced in a study of T cell repertoires in cytomegalovirus infection. MiXCR was run by TCRdb on the reads, yielding one entry per CDR3 protein. Found here are tens of thousands of distinct CDR3 sequences, around 20% of them singletons; the top ten hold under 75%. No antigen has been identified for these receptors. The sequenced sample was CD8+ T cells from cultured PBMCs, obtained from culture after CMV antigen stimulation. These receptors all stem from a human donor in good health (CMV status not recorded). Some clones in this sample may be carry-over from other donors' samples.

This clonotype was counted only a few times. As DNA, the CDR3 is TGTGCCAGCAGCTTAGCTTCCGCTGGGGGCCGTACCGGGGAGCTGTTTTTT. Protein sequence: CASSLASAGGRTGELFF. The genes are TRBV7-2 and TRBJ2-2; D may be TRBD1 (6 bases). The CDR3 spans 17 residues. Germline assignment: CDR1 SGHTA and CDR2 FQGNSA. V lost 0 bases to trimming and J lost 5 bases, with 16 bases between them. The complete variable domain, with remaining parts taken from reference TRBV7-2 and TRBJ2-2, reads GAGVSQSPSNKVTEKGKDVELRCDPISGHTALYWYRQSLGQGLEFLIYFQGNSAPDKSGLPSDRFSAERTGGSVSTLTIQRTQQEDSAVYLCASSLASAGGRTGELFFGEGSRLTVL.

This clonotype was counted only a few times. The chain carries TRBV6-2 or TRBV6-3 and TRBJ1-1, with 8 nucleotides matching TRBD1. Unmatched junction bases numbered 0, after V lost 5 bases and J lost 1 base. This CDR3 contains 13 residues. In germline, CDR1 is MNHEY, CDR2 SVGEGT. CDR3 in amino acids: CASSDRGNTEAFF. DNA for the CDR3: TGTGCCAGCAGTGACAGGGGGAACACTGAAGCTTTCTTT.

The rearrangement uses TRBV27 and TRBJ1-6; 8 nucleotides match TRBD1. Losses at the gene ends were 10 bases for V and 12 bases for J; bases not matched to a gene: 11. CDR3 size: 13 residues. The germline V gene has CDR1 MNHEY and CDR2 SMNVEV (reference sequence). The CDR3 spells CATNGQGLKPLHF. The CDR3 DNA follows: TGTGCCACTAACGGACAGGGATTGAAACCCCTCCACTTT.

A few counts support this clonotype. The chain couples TRBV7-2 to TRBJ2-7; TRBD1 might be the D (7 bases). There are 13 residues in the CDR3. Germline V CDR1 and CDR2: SGHTA, FQGNSA. V gave up 5 bases and J gave up 3 bases, with 11 bases separating them. CDR3 residues: CASSTQGGYEQYF. CDR3 nucleotides: TGTGCCAGCAGCACCCAGGGGGGCTACGAGCAGTACTTC.